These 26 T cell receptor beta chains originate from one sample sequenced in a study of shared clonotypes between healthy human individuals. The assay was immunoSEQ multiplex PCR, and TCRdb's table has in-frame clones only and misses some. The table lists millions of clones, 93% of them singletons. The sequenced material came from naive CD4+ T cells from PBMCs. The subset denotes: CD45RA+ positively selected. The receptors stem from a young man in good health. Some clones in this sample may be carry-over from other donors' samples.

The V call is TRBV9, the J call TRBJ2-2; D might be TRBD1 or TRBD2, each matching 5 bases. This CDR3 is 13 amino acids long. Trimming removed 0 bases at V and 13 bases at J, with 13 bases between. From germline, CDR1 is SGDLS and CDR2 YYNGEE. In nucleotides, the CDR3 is TGTGCCAGCAGCGTAGAGGTCGACGGGACGCTGTTTTTT. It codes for CASSVEVDGTLFF.

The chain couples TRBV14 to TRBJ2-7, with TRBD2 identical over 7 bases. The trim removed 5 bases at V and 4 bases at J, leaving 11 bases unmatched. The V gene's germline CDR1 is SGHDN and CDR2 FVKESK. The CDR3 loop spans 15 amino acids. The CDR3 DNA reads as TGTGCCAGCAGCGCAATTGGCGCGGGAGTTTACGAGCAGTACTTC. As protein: CASSAIGAGVYEQYF.

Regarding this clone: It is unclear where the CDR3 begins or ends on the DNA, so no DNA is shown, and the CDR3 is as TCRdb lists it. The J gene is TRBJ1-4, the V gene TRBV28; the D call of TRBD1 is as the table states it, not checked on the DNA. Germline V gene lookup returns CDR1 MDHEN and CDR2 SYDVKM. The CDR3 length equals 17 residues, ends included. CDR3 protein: CASSSSDRDRGSEKLFF.

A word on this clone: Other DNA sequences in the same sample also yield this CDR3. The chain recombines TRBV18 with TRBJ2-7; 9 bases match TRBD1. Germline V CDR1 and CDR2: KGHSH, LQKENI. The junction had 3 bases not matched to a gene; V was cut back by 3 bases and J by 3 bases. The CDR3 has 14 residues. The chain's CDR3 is CASSPGTGFYEQYF. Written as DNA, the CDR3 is TGTGCCAGCTCACCGGGGACAGGGTTCTACGAGCAGTACTTC.

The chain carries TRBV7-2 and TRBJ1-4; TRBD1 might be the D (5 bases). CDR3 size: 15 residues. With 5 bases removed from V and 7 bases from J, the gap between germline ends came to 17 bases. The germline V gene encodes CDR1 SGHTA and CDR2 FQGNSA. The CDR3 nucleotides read TGTGCCAGCAGCGCACAGTGGGGGGGTTTTGAAAAACTGTTTTTT. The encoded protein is CASSAQWGGFEKLFF.

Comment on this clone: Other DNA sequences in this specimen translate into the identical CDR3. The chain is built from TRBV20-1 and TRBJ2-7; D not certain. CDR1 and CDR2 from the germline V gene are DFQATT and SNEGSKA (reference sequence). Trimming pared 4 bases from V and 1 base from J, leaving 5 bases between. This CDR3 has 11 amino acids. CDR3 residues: CSAKTSYEQYF. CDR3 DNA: TGCAGTGCTAAGACATCCTACGAGCAGTACTTC.

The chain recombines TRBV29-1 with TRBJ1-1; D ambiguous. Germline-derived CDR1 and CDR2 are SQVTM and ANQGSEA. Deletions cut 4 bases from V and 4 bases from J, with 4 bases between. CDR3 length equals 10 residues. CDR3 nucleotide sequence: TGCAGCGTTGGTTTCACTGAAGCTTTCTTT. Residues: CSVGFTEAFF.

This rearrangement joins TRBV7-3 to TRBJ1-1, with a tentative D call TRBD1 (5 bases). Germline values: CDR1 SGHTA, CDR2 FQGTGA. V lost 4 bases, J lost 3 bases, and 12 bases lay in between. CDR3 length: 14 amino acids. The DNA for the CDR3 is TGTGCCAGCAGCTCTACGTTAGGGGACACTGAAGCTTTCTTT. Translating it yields CASSSTLGDTEAFF. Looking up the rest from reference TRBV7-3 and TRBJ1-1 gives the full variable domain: GAGVSQTPSNKVTEKGKYVELRCDPISGHTALYWYRQSLGQGPEFLIYFQGTGAADDSGLPNDRFFAVRPEGSVSTLKIQRTERGDSAVYLCASSSTLGDTEAFFGQGTRLTVV.

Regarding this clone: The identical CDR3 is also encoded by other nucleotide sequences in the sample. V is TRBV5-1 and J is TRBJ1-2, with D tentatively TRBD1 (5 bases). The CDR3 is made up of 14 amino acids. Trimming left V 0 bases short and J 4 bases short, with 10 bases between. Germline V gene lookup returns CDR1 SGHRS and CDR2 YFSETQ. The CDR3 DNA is TGCGCCAGCAGCTTGGGGCAGGGAGGCTATGGCTACACCTTC. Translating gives CASSLGQGGYGYTF.

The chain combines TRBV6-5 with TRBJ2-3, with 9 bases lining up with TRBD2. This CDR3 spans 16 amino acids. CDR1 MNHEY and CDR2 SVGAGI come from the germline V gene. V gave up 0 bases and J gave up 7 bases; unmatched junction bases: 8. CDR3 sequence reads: CASSYSMTSGYYTQYF. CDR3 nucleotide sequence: TGTGCCAGCAGTTACTCGATGACTAGCGGTTACTATACGCAGTATTTT.

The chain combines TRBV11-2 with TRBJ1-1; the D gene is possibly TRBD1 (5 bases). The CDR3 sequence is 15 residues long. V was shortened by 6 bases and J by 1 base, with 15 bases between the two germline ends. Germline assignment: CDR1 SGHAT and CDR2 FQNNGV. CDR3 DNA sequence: TGTGCCAGCAGACAAATCAGGGCCACGAACACTGAAGCTTTCTTT. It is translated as CASRQIRATNTEAFF.

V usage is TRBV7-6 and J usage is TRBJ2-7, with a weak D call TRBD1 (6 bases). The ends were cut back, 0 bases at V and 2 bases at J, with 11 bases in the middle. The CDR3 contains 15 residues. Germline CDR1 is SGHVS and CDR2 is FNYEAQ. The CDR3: CASSLADRLTYEQYF. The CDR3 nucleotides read TGTGCCAGCAGCTTAGCCGACAGGCTCACCTACGAGCAGTACTTC.

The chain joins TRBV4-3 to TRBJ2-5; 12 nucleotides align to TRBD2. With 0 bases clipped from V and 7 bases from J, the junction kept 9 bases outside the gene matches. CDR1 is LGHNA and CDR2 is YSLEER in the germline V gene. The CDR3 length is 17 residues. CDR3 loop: CASSQDLASGRARTQYF. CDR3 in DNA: TGCGCCAGCAGCCAAGATCTAGCTAGCGGGAGGGCCCGGACCCAGTACTTC.

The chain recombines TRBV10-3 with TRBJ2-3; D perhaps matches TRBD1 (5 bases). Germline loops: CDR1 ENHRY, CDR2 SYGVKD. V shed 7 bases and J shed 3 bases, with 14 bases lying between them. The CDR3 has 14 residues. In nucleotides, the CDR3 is TGTGCCATCAAGGACACCCAGTCTACAGATACGCAGTATTTT. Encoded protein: CAIKDTQSTDTQYF.

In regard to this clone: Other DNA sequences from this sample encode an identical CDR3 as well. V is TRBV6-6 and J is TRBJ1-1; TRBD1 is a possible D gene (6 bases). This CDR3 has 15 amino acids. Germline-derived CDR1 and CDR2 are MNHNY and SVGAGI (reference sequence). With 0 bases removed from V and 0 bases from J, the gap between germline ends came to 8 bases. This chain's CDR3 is CASSYSRGLNTEAFF. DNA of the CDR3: TGTGCCAGCAGTTACTCGAGGGGGTTGAACACTGAAGCTTTCTTT.

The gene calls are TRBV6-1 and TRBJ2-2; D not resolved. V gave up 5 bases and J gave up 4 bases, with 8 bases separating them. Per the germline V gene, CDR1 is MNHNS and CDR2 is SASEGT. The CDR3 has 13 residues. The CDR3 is CASSYTPTGELFF. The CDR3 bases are TGTGCCAGCAGTTATACCCCCACCGGGGAGCTGTTTTTT.

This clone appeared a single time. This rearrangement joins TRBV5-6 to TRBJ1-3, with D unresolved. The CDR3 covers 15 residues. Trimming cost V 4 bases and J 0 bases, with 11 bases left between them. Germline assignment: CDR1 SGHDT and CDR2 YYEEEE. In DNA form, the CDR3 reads TGTGCCAGCAGCCTGGGTCTTAGCTCTGGAAACACCATATATTTT. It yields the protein CASSLGLSSGNTIYF.

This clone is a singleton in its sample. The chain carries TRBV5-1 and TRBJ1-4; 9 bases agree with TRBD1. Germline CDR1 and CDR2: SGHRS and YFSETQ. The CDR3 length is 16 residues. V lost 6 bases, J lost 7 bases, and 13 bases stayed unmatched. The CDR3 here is CASTVTGGSPIEKLFF. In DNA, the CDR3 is TGCGCCAGCACGGTGACAGGGGGAAGTCCGATTGAAAAACTGTTTTTT.

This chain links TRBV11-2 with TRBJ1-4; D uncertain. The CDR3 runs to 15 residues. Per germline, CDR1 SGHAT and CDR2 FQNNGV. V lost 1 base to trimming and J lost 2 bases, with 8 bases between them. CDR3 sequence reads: CASSLAGGTNEKLFF. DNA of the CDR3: TGTGCCAGCAGCTTAGCGGGAGGCACTAATGAAAAACTGTTTTTT.

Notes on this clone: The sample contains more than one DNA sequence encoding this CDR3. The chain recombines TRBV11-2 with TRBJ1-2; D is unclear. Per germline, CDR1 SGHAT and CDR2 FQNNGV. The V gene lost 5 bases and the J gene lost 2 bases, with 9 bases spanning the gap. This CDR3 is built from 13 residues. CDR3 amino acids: CASSPGSNYGYTF. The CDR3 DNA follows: TGTGCCAGCAGCCCGGGATCAAACTATGGCTACACCTTC.

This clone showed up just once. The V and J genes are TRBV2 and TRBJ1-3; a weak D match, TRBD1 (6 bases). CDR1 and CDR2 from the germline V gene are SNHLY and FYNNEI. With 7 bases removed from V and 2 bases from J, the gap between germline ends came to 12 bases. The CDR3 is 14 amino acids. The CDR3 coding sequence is TGTGCCAGCAAGGTGGACAGAACTGGAAACACCATATATTTT. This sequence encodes CASKVDRTGNTIYF.

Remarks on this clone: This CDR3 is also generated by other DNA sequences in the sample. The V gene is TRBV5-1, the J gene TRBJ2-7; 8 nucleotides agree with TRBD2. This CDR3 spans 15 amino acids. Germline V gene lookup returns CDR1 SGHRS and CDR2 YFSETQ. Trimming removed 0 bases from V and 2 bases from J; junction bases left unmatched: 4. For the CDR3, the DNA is TGCGCCAGCAGCTTGGTTCTAGCGGGTACCTACGAGCAGTACTTC. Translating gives CASSLVLAGTYEQYF.

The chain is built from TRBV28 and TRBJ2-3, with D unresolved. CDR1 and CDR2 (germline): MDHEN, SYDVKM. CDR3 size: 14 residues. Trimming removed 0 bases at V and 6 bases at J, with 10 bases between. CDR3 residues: CASSLWKMVDTQYF. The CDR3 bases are TGTGCCAGCAGTTTATGGAAAATGGTGGATACGCAGTATTTT.

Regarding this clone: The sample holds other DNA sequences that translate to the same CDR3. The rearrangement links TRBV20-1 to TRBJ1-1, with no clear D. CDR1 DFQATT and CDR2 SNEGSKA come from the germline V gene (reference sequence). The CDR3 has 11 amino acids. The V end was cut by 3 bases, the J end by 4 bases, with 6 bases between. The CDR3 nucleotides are TGCAGTGCTAGGGGGAGCACTGAAGCTTTCTTT. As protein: CSARGSTEAFF.

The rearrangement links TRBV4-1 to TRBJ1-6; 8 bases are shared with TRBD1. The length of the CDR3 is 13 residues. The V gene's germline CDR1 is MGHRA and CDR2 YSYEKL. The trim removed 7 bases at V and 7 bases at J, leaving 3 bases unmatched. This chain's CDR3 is CASTSGGNSPLHF. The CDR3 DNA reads TGCGCCAGCACTTCAGGGGGCAATTCACCCCTCCACTTT.

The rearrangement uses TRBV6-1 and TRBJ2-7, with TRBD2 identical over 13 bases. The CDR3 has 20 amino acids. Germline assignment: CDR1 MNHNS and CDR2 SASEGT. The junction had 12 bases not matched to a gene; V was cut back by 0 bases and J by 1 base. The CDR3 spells CASSEASGLAGDIRSYEQYF. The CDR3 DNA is TGTGCCAGCAGTGAAGCGTCAGGACTAGCGGGAGATATACGGTCCTACGAGCAGTACTTC.